The subject of this entry is one T cell receptor beta chain. The method was immunoSEQ multiplex PCR; TCRdb's version includes in-frame clones alone and lacks a portion of them. The table has some 37,000 clones, approximately 88% seen once. This entry comes from a study of blood T cell repertoires in COVID-19. Unmatched junction bases numbered 4, after V lost 5 bases and J lost 6 bases. Germline V lookup: CDR1 SNHLY, CDR2 FYNNEI. The CDR3 is 13 residues long. This sequence originates from a woman in her sixties or seventies with acute or convalescent COVID-19. The sample taken for sequencing was peripheral blood. The gene calls are TRBV2 and TRBJ1-5; 7 positions match TRBD1. CDR3 bases: TGTGCCAGCAGTCAGACAGGGATTCAGCCCCAGCATTTT. Translating it yields CASSQTGIQPQHF.